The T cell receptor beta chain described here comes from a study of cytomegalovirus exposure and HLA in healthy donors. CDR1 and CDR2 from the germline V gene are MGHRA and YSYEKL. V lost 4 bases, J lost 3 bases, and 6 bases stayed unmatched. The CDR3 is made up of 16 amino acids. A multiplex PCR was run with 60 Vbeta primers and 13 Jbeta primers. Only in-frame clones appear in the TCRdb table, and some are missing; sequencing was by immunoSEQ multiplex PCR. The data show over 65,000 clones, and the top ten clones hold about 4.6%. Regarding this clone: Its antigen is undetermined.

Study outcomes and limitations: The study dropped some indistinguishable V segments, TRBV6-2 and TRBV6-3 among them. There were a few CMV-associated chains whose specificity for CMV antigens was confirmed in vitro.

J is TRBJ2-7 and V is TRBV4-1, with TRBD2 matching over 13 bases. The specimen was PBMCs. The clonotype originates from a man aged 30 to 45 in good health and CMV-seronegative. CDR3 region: CASSRPTSGRYYEQYF. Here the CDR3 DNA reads TGCGCCAGCAGCCGACCGACTAGCGGGAGGTACTACGAGCAGTACTTC.